This TCR beta chain was sequenced during a study of blood T cell repertoires in COVID-19. The method was immunoSEQ multiplex PCR; TCRdb's version includes in-frame clones alone and lacks a portion of them. The sample shows under 75,000 clones, more than 60% of them seen only once. With V trimmed by 3 bases and J by 8 bases, 6 bases remained unmatched. This CDR3 has 13 residues. Per germline, CDR1 MNHNS and CDR2 SASEGT. Sequencing was done on a sample of peripheral blood. This sequence originates from a woman aged 70 to 79 with acute or convalescent COVID-19. The chain carries TRBV6-1 and TRBJ1-2; TRBD1 agrees at 7 bases. CDR3: CASSEKGAGGYTF. The CDR3 nucleotides are TGTGCCAGCAGTGAGAAGGGGGCCGGGGGCTACACCTTC.